This TCR beta chain was found in a study of T cells in Graves' hyperthyroidism and ophthalmopathy. CDR3 length: 16 residues. The germline gives CDR1 SGHTA, CDR2 FQGNSA. With V trimmed by 0 bases and J by 1 base, 2 bases remained unmatched. The investigators amplified TCR beta CDR3 regions from RNA transcripts. The HTBI primer set drove a first-round RT-PCR of the TCR CDR3. MiXCR, run by TCRdb on the multiplex PCR reads, gives a single entry per CDR3 protein. The sample yields under 350,000 distinct CDR3 sequences, 15% to 20% seen once. This clonotype was counted many times. This chain uses TRBV7-2 with TRBJ2-3; TRBD2 aligns across 9 bases. This TCR came from a woman in her fifties or sixties with Graves' ophthalmopathy. The specimen sequenced was blood. CDR3 coding DNA: TGTGCCAGCAGCTTAGCGGTAGCGGGGGGCACAGATACGCAGTATTTT. Protein product: CASSLAVAGGTDTQYF.